The clone carrying this T cell receptor (beta chain) was counted only a few times. The antigen is not known. This entry belongs to a study of cytomegalovirus exposure and HLA in healthy donors. Study conclusions and caveats: Prior analysis indicated that the majority of TCR beta V segments exhibited productivity approximately 90% or approximately 30% of the time. Some public TCRs appeared in many individuals, while most sequences were rare.

This CDR3 comprises 15 residues. Trimming stripped 7 bases from V and 1 base from J, with 16 bases between. CDR1 and CDR2 (germline): LNHDA, SQIVND (reference sequence). PCR involved 60 Vbeta and 13 Jbeta primers. Here immunoSEQ multiplex PCR was the method, and the copy in TCRdb shows in-frame clones only, minus some. The data show 150,000 or so clones, approximately 70% seen once. Nominal health characterized the donors when sampled, though unrecorded immune exposures were likely. This sequence was found in a man aged 35 to 55 in good health and CMV-seropositive. The chain is built from TRBV19 and TRBJ1-1, with a weak D call TRBD1 (6 bases). Sequenced: PBMCs. CDR3 amino acids: CASTRTATKNTEAFF. The DNA of the CDR3 is TGTGCCAGTACCCGGACAGCCACCAAGAACACTGAAGCTTTCTTT.